Below, 4 T cell receptor beta chains from the same sample are listed, as sequenced in a study of T cells in Graves' hyperthyroidism and ophthalmopathy. RNA transcripts yielded amplified TCR beta CDR3 regions. HTBI primers were the set used in a first-round RT-PCR of the TCR CDR3. TCRdb reprocessed the multiplex PCR reads with MiXCR, giving one entry per CDR3 protein. The table includes fewer than 550,000 distinct CDR3 sequences, about 24% detected once. Sequenced material: blood. These receptors were collected from a woman younger than 45 with Graves' ophthalmopathy.

V and J are TRBV19 and TRBJ1-4; weak D call: TRBD1 (6 bases). The CDR3 spans 14 residues. Deletions cut 4 bases from V and 2 bases from J, with 8 bases between. Looked up from germline, CDR1 is LNHDA and CDR2 is SQIVND (reference sequence). CDR3 bases: TGTGCCAGTAGTACAGGACAGACTAATGAAAAACTGTTTTTT. Translated: CASSTGQTNEKLFF. The full variable domain, completed using reference TRBV19 and TRBJ1-4, is DGGITQSPKYLFRKEGQNVTLSCEQNLNHDAMYWYRQDPGQGLRLIYYSQIVNDFQKGDIAEGYSVSREKKESFPLTVTSAQKNPTAFYLCASSTGQTNEKLFFGSGTQLSVL.

Concerning this clonotype itself: This may stem from a read error, because a much larger clone lies one nucleotide away. In DNA, the CDR3 is TGTGCCACCAGTGATTTCGGCAGGGGGGGGTGGATTGAAGCTTTCTTT. Amino acid sequence: CATSDFGRGGWIEAFF. The rearrangement uses TRBV24-1 and TRBJ1-1; 7 positions match TRBD1. Germline CDR1 KGHDR, CDR2 SFDVKD. The CDR3 sequence is 16 residues long. V dropped 1 base and J dropped 7; count of bases not matched to a gene: 11.

Ten or more counts support this clonotype. J is TRBJ2-7 and V is TRBV7-2; D perhaps matches TRBD1 (6 bases). There are 13 residues in the CDR3. V was shortened by 1 base and J by 6 bases, with 10 bases between the two germline ends. Germline V gene sequence: CDR1 SGHTA, CDR2 FQGNSA. The CDR3 sequence: CASSLGQQGEQYF. In DNA form, the CDR3 reads TGTGCCAGCAGCTTAGGCCAACAGGGCGAGCAGTACTTC.

The chain joins TRBV6-5 to TRBJ1-1; possibly TRBD1 for D (6 bases). Trimming pared 2 bases from V and 11 bases from J, leaving 15 bases between. Per the germline V gene, CDR1 is MNHEY and CDR2 is SVGAGI. The CDR3 has 13 residues. The CDR3 nucleotides read TGTGCCAGCAGTTACACGACAGGTGGTGAGGCTTTCTTT. Translation: CASSYTTGGEAFF.